This T cell receptor (beta chain) was obtained from a study of blood T cell repertoires in COVID-19. Study information: Both acute and convalescent COVID-19 samples were obtained from the United States, Italy and Spain. T cells, B-cell-depleted T cells, or PBMCs supplied cDNA or gDNA.

The Seattle site enrolled patients during active infection and followed them longitudinally. Looked up from germline, CDR1 is SGHRS and CDR2 is YFSETQ. Trimming at V came to 2 bases and at J to 4 bases, leaving 3 bases not matched to a gene. The CDR3 runs to 14 residues. In the authors' methods: Quantification of nucleated cells was approximated via reference gene primer amplification. Libraries were prepared by immunoSEQ multiplex PCR; TCRdb keeps only in-frame clonotypes and omits some of them. From that table come the V and J calls and clone size; the DNA was used to work out D and trimming. The table shows about 200,000 clones, with about 93% occurring only once.

The specimen sequenced was peripheral blood. This receptor was taken from a young man with COVID-19, enrolled during active disease. The V and J genes are TRBV5-1 and TRBJ1-2; 9 bases align to TRBD1. The CDR3 DNA reads as TGCGCCAGCAGCTTCGGGGGACAGGGCTATGGCTACACCTTC. Encoded protein: CASSFGGQGYGYTF.